This T cell receptor (beta chain) derives from a study of blood T cell repertoires in COVID-19. Study-wide background: COVID-19 samples collected from the United States, Italy and Spain covered acute and convalescent phases. From T cells, B-cell-depleted T cells, or PBMCs came the material, which was cDNA or gDNA.

Cohort placement rested on clinical history that participants reported themselves. Under the authors' procedure: The authors estimated nucleated cell counts from reference gene primer amplification. The repertoire was sequenced with immunoSEQ multiplex PCR; TCRdb's copy has only in-frame clones and lacks some. V, J and clone size are taken as reported in that table, and D and trimming were inferred from the DNA itself. In the table there are about 220,000 clones, 88% of which are singletons. The CDR3 is 16 residues long. Germline V gives CDR1 SGHRS, CDR2 YFSETQ. V gave up 4 bases and J gave up 0 bases; unmatched junction bases: 4.

The source is a woman aged 25 to 39 who had recovered from COVID-19. The genes are TRBV5-1 and TRBJ2-3; 11 positions match TRBD2. Input material: PBMCs or T cells enriched from blood (not recorded which). CDR3 DNA sequence: TGCGCCAGCAGCACCGGACTAGCGGGTAGCACAGATACGCAGTATTTT. Its protein product is CASSTGLAGSTDTQYF.